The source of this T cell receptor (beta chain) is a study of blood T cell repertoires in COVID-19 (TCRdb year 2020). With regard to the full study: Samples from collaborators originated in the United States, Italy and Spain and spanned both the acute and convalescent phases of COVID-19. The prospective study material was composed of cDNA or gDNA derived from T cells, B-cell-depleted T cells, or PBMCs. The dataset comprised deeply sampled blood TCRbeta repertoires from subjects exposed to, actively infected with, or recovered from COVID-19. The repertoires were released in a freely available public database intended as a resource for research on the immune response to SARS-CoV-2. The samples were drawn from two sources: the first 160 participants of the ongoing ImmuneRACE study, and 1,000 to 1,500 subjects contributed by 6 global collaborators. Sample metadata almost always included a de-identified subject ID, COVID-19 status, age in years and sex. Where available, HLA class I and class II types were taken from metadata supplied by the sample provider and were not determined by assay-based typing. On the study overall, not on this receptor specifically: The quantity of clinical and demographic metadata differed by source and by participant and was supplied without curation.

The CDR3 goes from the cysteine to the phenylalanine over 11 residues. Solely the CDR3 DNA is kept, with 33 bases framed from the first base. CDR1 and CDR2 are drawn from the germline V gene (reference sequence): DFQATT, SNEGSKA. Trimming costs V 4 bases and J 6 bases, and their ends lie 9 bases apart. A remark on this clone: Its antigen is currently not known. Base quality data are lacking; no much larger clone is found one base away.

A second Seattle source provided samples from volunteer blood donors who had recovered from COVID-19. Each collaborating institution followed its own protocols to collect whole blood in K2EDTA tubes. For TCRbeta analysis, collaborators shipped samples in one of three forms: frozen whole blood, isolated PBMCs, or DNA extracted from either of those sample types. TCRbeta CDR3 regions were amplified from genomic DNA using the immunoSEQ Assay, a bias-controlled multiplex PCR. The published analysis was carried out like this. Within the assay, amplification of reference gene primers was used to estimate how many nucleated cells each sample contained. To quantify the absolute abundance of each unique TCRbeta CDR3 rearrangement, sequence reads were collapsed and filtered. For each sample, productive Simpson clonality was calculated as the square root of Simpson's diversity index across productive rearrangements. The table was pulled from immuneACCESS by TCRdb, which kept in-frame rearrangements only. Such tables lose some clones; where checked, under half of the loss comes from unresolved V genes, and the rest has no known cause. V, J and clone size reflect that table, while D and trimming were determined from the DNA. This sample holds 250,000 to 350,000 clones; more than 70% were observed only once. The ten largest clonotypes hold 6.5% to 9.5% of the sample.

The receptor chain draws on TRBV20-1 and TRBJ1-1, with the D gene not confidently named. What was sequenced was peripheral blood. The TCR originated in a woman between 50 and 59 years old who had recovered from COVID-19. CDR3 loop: CSATRIAEAFF. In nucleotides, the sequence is TGCAGTGCTACACGCATAGCTGAAGCTTTCTTT.